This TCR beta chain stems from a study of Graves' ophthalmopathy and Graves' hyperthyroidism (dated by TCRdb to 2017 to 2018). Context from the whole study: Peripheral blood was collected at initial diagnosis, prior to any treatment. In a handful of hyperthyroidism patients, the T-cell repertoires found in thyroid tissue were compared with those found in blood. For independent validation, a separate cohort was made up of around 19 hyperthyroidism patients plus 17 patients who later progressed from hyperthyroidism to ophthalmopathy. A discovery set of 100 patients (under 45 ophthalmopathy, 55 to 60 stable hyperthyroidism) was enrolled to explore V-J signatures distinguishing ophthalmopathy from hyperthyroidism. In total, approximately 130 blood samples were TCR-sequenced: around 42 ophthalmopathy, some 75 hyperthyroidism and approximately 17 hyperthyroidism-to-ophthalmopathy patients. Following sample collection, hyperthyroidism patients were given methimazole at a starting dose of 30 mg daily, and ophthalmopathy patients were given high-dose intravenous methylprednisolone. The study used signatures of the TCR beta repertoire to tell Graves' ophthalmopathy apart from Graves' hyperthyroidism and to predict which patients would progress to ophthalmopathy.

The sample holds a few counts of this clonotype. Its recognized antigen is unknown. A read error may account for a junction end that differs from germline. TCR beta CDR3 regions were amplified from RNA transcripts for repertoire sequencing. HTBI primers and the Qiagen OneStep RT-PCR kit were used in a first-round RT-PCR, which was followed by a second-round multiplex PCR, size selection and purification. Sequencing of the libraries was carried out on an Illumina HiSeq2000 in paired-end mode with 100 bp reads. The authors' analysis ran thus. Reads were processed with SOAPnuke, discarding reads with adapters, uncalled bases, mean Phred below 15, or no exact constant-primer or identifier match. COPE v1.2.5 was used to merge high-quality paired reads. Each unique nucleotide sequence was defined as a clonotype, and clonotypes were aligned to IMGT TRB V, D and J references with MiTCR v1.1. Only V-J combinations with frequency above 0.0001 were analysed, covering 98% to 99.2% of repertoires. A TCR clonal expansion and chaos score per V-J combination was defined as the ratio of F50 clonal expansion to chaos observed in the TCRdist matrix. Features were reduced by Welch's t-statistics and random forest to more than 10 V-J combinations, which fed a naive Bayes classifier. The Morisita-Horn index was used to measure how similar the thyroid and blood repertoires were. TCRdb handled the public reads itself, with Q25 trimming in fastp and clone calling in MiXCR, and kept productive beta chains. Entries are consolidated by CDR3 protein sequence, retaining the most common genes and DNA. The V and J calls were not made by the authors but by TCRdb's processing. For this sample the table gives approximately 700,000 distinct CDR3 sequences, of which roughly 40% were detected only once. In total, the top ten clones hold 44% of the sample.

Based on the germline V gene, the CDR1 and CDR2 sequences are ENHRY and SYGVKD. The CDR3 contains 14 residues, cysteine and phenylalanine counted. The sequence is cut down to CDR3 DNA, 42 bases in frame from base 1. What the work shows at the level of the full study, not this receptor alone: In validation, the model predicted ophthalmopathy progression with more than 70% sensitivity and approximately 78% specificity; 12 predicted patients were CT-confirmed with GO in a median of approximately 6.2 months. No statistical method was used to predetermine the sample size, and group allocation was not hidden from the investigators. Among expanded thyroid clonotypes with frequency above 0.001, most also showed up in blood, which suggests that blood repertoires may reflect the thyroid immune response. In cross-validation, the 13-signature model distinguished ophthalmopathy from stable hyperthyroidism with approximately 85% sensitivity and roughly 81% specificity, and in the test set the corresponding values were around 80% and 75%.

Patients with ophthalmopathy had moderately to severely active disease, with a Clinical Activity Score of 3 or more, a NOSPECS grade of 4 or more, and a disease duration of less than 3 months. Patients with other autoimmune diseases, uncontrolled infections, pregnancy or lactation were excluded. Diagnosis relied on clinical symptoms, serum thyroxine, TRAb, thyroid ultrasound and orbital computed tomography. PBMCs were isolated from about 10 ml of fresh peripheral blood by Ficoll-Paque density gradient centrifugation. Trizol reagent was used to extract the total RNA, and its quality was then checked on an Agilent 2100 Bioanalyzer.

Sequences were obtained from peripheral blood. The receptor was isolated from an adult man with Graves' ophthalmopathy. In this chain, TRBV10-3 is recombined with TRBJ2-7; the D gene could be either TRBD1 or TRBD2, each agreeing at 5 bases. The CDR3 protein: CASSYLDRGHEQYF. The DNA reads TGTGCCAGCAGTTACTTGGATCGGGGCCACGAGCAGTACTTC.